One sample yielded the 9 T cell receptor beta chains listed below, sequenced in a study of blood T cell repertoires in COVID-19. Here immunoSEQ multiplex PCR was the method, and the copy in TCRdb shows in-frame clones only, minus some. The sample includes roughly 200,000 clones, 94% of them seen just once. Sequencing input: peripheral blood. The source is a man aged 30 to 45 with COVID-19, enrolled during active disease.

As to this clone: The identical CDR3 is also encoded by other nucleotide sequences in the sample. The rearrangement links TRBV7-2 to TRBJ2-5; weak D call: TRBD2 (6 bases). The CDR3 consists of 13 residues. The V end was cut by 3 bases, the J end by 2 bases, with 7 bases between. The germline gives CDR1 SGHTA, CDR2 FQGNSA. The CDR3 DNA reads TGTGCCAGCAGCTTTGGGGGGCAAGAGACCCAGTACTTC. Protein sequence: CASSFGGQETQYF.

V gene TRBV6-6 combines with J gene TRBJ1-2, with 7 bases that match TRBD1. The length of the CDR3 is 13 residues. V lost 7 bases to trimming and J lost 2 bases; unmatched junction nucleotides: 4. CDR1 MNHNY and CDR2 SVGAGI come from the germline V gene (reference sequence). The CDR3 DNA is TGTGCCAGCACCAAACAGGGGAACTATGGCTACACCTTC. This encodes CASTKQGNYGYTF.

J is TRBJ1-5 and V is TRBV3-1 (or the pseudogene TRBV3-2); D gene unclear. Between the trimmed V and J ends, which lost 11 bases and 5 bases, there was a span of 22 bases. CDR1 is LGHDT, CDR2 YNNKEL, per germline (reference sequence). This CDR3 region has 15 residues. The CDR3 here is CADTKSVRHDQPQHF. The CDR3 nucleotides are TGTGCCGACACCAAGAGTGTCAGACACGATCAGCCCCAGCATTTT.

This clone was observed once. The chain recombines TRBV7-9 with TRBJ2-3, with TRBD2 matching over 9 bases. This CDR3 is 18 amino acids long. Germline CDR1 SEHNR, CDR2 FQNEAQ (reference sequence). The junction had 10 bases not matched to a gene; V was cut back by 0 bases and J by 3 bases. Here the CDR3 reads CASSLAVAGGPSTDTQYF. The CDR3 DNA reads TGTGCCAGCAGCTTAGCGGTGGCGGGGGGGCCGAGTACAGATACGCAGTATTTT.

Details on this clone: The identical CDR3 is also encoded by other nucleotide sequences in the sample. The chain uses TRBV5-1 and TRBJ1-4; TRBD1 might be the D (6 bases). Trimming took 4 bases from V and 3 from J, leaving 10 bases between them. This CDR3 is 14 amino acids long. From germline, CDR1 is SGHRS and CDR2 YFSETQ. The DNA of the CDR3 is TGCGCCAGCAGCCTAGAGGGGGCTAATGAAAAACTGTTTTTT. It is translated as CASSLEGANEKLFF.

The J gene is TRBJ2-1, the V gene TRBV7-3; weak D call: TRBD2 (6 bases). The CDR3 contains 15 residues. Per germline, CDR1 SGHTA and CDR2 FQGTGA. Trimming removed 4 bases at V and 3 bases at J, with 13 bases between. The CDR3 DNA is TGTGCCAGCAGCTCCAATCTCGGGGGCTACAATGAGCAGTTCTTC. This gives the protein CASSSNLGGYNEQFF.

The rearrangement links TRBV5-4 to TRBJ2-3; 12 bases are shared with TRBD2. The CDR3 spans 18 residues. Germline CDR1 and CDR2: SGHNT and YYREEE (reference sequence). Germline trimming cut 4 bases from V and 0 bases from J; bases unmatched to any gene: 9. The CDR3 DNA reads TGTGCCAGCAGCCAATCTAGCGGGGGGGCCGCGAGCACAGATACGCAGTATTTT. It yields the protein CASSQSSGGAASTDTQYF.

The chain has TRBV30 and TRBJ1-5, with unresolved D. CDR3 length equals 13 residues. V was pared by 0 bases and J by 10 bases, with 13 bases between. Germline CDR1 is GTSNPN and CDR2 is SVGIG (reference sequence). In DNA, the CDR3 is TGTGCCTGGAGTGTCAGTGGGCTCGAACCCCAGCATTTT. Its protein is CAWSVSGLEPQHF. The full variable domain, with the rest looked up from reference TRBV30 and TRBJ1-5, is SQTIHQWPATLVQPVGSPLSLECTVEGTSNPNLYWYRQAAGRGLQLLFYSVGIGQISSEVPQNLSASRPQDRQFILSSKKLLLSDSGFYLCAWSVSGLEPQHFGDGTRLSIL.

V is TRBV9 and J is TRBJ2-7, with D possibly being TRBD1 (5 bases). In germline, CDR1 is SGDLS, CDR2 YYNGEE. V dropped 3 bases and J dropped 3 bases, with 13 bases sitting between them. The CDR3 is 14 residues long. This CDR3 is CASSAQVQGYEQYF. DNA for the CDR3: TGTGCCAGCAGCGCCCAAGTTCAGGGCTACGAGCAGTACTTC.